Below are 3 T cell receptor beta chains sequenced from a single sample in a study of blood T cell repertoires in COVID-19. TCRdb keeps only in-frame clones here, not all; method: immunoSEQ multiplex PCR. The top ten clones hold 6% to 9% of a sample with fewer than 200,000 clones, roughly 86% of them seen once. Sequencing used peripheral blood. The receptors originated from a man aged 40-49 years who had recovered from COVID-19.

For the CDR3, the DNA is TGTGCCAGCAGTCTTACTAGCGGGGAAACCTACGAGCAGTACTTC. Protein product: CASSLTSGETYEQYF. V gene TRBV7-8 combines with J gene TRBJ2-7, with 10 bases lining up with TRBD2. Trimming at V came to 6 bases and at J to 2 bases, leaving 7 bases not matched to a gene. The CDR3 has 15 residues. CDR1 is SGHVS and CDR2 is FQNEAQ in the germline V gene. The entire variable domain, with the rest obtained from reference TRBV7-8 and TRBJ2-7, is as follows: GAGVSQSPRYKVAKRGQDVALRCDPISGHVSLFWYQQALGQGPEFLTYFQNEAQLDKSGLPSDRFFAERPEGSVSTLKIQRTQQEDSAVYLCASSLTSGETYEQYFGPGTRLTVT.

V usage is TRBV7-8 and J usage is TRBJ2-1, with TRBD2 matching over 11 bases. V dropped 5 bases and J dropped 7; count of bases not matched to a gene: 10. CDR1 is SGHVS and CDR2 is FQNEAQ in the germline V gene. The CDR3 spans 16 residues. DNA for the CDR3: TGTGCCAGCAGCCCCGTAGCGGGGGGGCCTAAGAATGAGCAGTTCTTC. This gives the protein CASSPVAGGPKNEQFF.

J is TRBJ1-1 and V is TRBV11-2, with D possibly matching TRBD1 (6 bases). Germline V gene sequence: CDR1 SGHAT, CDR2 FQNNGV. The length of the CDR3 is 16 residues. Trimming removed 3 bases at V and 0 bases at J, with 14 bases between. This CDR3 reads CASSFRKGVMNTEAFF. The CDR3 nucleotides are TGTGCCAGCAGCTTCCGAAAGGGGGTTATGAACACTGAAGCTTTCTTT.